This entry features one T cell receptor (beta chain) sequence. Its antigen is unidentified. The data were obtained in a study of T cells after yellow fever vaccination. For the study at large: Low-cell-number fractions underwent preparation using SMART-Seq v4 Ultra Low Input. Broader study findings: Detected again after the booster were most primary-vaccination clones, at 96% CD4 and about 90% CD8.

The authors made TCR cDNA by 5'RACE template switching, adding a universal primer site and UMIs. Each CDR3 protein gets one entry after TCRdb re-called the 5' RACE reads with MiXCR. This sample has some 400,000 distinct CDR3 sequences, with roughly a sixth found just once. The CDR3 has 12 amino acids. The germline V gene has CDR1 SEHNR and CDR2 FQNEAQ (reference sequence). The ends were cut back, 7 bases at V and 2 bases at J, with 8 bases in the middle. The material was PBMCs, obtained before the yellow fever booster vaccination. This TCR was sampled from a man aged 18 to 29 who received the YFV17D yellow fever vaccine. V gene TRBV7-9 combines with J gene TRBJ1-2; D remains ambiguous. The CDR3 region has the DNA TGTGCCAGCACGGGAGGCAACTATGGCTACACCTTC. Its protein product is CASTGGNYGYTF.